This record concerns one T cell receptor (beta chain) sequence. Its antigen specificity is not known. CDR1 and CDR2, per the germline V gene (reference sequence), are DFQATT and SNEGSKA. From cysteine to phenylalanine, the CDR3 is 13 amino acids long. No DNA sequence was recorded. This entry is derived from a study of monozygotic twins with inflammatory bowel disease (dated by TCRdb to the late 2010s). For the study in its entirety: The full study comprised around 28 monozygotic twin pairs: nine German pairs (four IBD-concordant, five IBD-discordant) and 19 IBD-discordant Danish pairs. The search for disease-associated traits relied mainly on comparing, within discordant pairs, IBD patients with their genetically identical healthy co-twins. Each individual had, on average, about 151 000 unique TCRalpha sequences and 181 000 unique TCRbeta sequences available for analysis.

Points the paper makes about the study in general: Fewer clonotypes were shared with other individuals by IBD patients than by healthy twins, most markedly in patients showing signs of disease activity. TCRbeta repertoire diversity, by inverse Simpson index, was decreased in IBD patients compared with their healthy co-twins. Because patients received different immunosuppressive treatments, the repertoires may have picked up extra background noise and variability between individuals. No difference in repertoire similarity was observed between concordant and discordant twins, possibly owing to limited statistical power. No single strong signal or clonotype linked to IBD turned up in the results, so the idea that one exists was not supported. Distinction between different T cell subtypes could not be achieved in the analysis.

From each donor, a roughly 2.5 ml peripheral blood sample was collected into PAXgene tubes and kept at -80 degrees C. Total RNA was isolated from whole blood with the PAXgene blood miRNA kit on an automated QIAcube, without T cell sorting. Deep TCRalpha and TCRbeta repertoire profiling with unique molecular barcoding was performed on peripheral blood of monozygotic twin pairs concordant or discordant for inflammatory bowel disease. Smoking habits were recorded for all twin pairs, and each individual was classified as a current, former or never smoker. The library relied on 5' RACE. The input for every TCR library was 3500 ng of total RNA. For each sample, cDNA was synthesized in eight separate reactions using SMARTScribe reverse transcriptase. During cDNA synthesis, template switching was used to introduce unique molecular identifiers that contained a 6-nucleotide sample barcode. TCRalpha and TCRbeta cDNA was amplified in two nested PCRs of 16 and 9 cycles, and bead purification was carried out after each PCR. Before amplification, the cDNA was treated with uracil DNA-glycosylase and purified using the QIAquick PCR purification kit. The second PCR added Illumina TruSeq-compatible adapters along with sample-specific barcodes. Library quality and concentration were checked on TapeStation and Qubit, and libraries were pooled at approximately 4.7 ng each. The pooled libraries were sequenced with 2 x 100 bp reads and custom sequencing primers on an Illumina HiSeq2500 single-index Rapid Run. In the paper's pipeline: UMI-based consensus assembly with MiGEC version 1.2.6 was used to correct PCR and sequencing errors. MiXCR version 2.1.1 was used for V(D)J alignment, clonotype assembly and CDR3 extraction. Normalisation of gene usage, clonotype sharing and MAIT/NKT TCR abundance was achieved by analysing the top 1000, 10 000 and 20 000 clonotypes per sample. After downsampling to 27 000 UMIs, diversity was calculated as the inverse Simpson index using the vegan R package. Paired Mann-Whitney U tests on discordant twin pairs were used, with Benjamini-Hochberg multiple-testing correction. With the reads reprocessed by TCRdb, a single entry stands for each CDR3 protein sequence and no DNA is reported. It is TCRdb's table, rather than the study itself, that gives the V and J calls and clone size. The sample's clone listing holds about 210,000 distinct CDR3 sequences. Clones ranked in the top ten supply 1.5% to 2% of the sample.

The clonotype comes from a human donor with ulcerative colitis or Crohn's disease, or a healthy co-twin of an affected twin (not recorded which). Sequenced input: blood. The chain is assembled from TRBV20-1 and TRBJ2-7; with no DNA, the TCRdb D assignment of TRBD1 cannot be verified. CDR3 region: CSAGGTVSYEQYF.